This T cell receptor (beta chain) is drawn from a study of shared clonotypes between healthy human individuals. This clone is a singleton in its sample. No antigen is known for it. Using immunoSEQ multiplex PCR, the repertoire was profiled, and TCRdb retains in-frame clones only, with some absent. The sample shows about 2.3 million clones, roughly 92% of them seen only once. Study-wide findings and caveats: Sharing across four donors was highest in naive CD4 (approximately 5%) and lowest in memory CD8 (approximately 0.4%).

J gave up 7 bases and V 3 bases, and 0 bases lay outside the gene matches. The CDR3 extends over 14 amino acids. Per germline, CDR1 MGHRA and CDR2 YSYEKL. The CD4+ fraction was divided into a CD45RA+ naive subset and a CD45RA-negative memory subset. V and J are TRBV4-1 and TRBJ1-6, with TRBD1 matching over 10 bases. The receptor's source is a man aged 18 to 29 in good health. Some clones in this sample may be carry-over from other donors' samples. Sample: naive CD4+ T cells from PBMCs. Documented subset: CD45RA+ positively selected. The CDR3 sequence is CASSQGQGNSPLHF. DNA of the CDR3: TGCGCCAGCAGCCAGGGACAGGGGAATTCACCCCTCCACTTT.